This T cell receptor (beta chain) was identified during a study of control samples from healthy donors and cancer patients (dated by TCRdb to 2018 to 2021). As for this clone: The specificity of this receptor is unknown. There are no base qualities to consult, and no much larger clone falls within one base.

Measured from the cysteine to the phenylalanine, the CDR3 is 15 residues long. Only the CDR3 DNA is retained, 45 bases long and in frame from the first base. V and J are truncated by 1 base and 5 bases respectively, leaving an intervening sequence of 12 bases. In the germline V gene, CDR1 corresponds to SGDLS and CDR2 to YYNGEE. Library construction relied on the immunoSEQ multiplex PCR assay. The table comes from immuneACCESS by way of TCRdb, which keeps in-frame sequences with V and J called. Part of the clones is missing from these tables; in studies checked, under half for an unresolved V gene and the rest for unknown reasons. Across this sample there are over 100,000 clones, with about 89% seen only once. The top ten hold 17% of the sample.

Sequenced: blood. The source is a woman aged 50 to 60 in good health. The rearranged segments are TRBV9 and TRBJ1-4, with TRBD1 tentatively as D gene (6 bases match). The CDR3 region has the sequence CASSVLGALNEKLFF. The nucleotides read TGTGCCAGCAGCGTATTGGGGGCGTTGAATGAAAAACTGTTTTTT.